The clone carrying this TCR beta chain showed up many times. Time point specified: sample taken at primary tumor resection. Donors were some 72 untreated early-stage non-small cell lung cancer patients. Whole RNA came from tumor, nontumor lung or frozen PBMC and was sequenced without being sorted. TCR cDNA molecules each had a unique molecular identifier. TCRdb re-analysed the 5' RACE reads in MiXCR, keeping a single row per CDR3 protein. The sample has about 22,000 distinct CDR3 sequences, approximately 5.8% seen once; the top ten hold about 35%. This CDR3 spans 16 amino acids. J lost 5 bases, V lost 2 bases, and 7 bases had no gene match. The data were obtained in a study of spatial heterogeneity in lung cancer. Overall study context: In raw reads, more than 9.5 appearances on average were recorded for each unique TCR and UMI combination.

The TCR was taken from a male donor with early-stage non-small cell lung cancer. The sequencing used PBMCs, collected at surgery. The rearrangement joins TRBV12-3 or TRBV12-4 to TRBJ2-2; 8 nucleotides line up with TRBD2. The CDR3 reads CASSLRSGGGTGELFF. CDR3 coding DNA: TGTGCCAGCAGTTTACGGAGCGGGGGAGGAACCGGGGAGCTGTTTTTT.